This T cell receptor (beta chain) is drawn from a study of blood T cell repertoires in COVID-19. Turning to the study itself: Samples of COVID-19 (acute and convalescent) were obtained from the United States, Italy and Spain.

Everyone who took part was roughly 18 to 89 years old, and they came from 24 US areas. Participant-reported clinical history was the basis for cohort assignment. This CDR3 has 13 amino acids. The V end lost 5 bases, the J end lost 4 bases, and 11 bases lay between the germline ends. Germline lookup yields CDR1 MDHEN and CDR2 SYDVKM. Here immunoSEQ multiplex PCR was the method, and the copy in TCRdb shows in-frame clones only, minus some. The sample lists about 240,000 clones, roughly 86% occurring once. The clonotype was recovered from a middle-aged woman with acute COVID-19. Sample: PBMCs or T cells enriched from blood (not recorded which). V gene TRBV28 combines with J gene TRBJ1-2; D remains ambiguous. The CDR3 bases are TGTGCCAGCAGTCAGACAAGGTTCTATGGCTACACCTTC. This sequence encodes CASSQTRFYGYTF.